The T cell receptor beta chain described here comes from a study of human T cells and chemical hapten exposure. Notes on the study in general: The number of TCRs above 1 in 1000 frequency did not change after DPC sensitization.

The time point was: healthy volunteer bleed at 2 weeks. Total RNA was isolated from whole blood that had not been fractionated. This clonotype has only a few counts. Its antigen remains unidentified. Each CDR3 protein gets one entry after TCRdb re-called the RACE reads with MiXCR. Here the sample spans over 100,000 distinct CDR3 sequences, 8.5% to 9.5% being singletons. The CDR3 has 19 amino acids. The V gene end was trimmed by 5 bases and the J gene end by 2 bases; junction bases not matched to a gene: 20. The germline CDR1 and CDR2 sequences are DFQATT and SNEGSKA (reference sequence). Sequencing used whole blood. This receptor was identified in a male donor in good health. Some clones in this sample may be carry-over from other donors' samples. V gene TRBV20-1 combines with J gene TRBJ1-1; TRBD1 agrees at 10 bases. CDR3 coding DNA: TGCAGTGCTGCAACTCCGTTGGGGACAGGGGAATCCTTAAACACTGAAGCTTTCTTT. Its translation: CSAATPLGTGESLNTEAFF.